Below, 17 T cell receptor beta chains from the same sample are listed, as sequenced in a study of human T cells and chemical hapten exposure. Time point specified: patch test 3, about 24 weeks after DPC sensitization. The treatment is: therapeutic diphenylcyclopropenone sensitization with weekly scalp DPC. TCRdb ran MiXCR on the RACE reads and lists one entry per CDR3 protein. The table shows tens of thousands of distinct CDR3 sequences, with 9.9% occurring only once. The source material was whole blood, sampled in connection with sensitization to the hapten diphenylcyclopropenone (DPC). These receptors all come from a woman in her forties with alopecia areata. Some clones in this sample may be carry-over from other donors' samples.

This clonotype appeared many times. DNA for the CDR3: TGTGCCAGCAGGGGACAGGCCTCTGGAAACACCATATATTTT. Translation: CASRGQASGNTIYF. The chain carries TRBV5-5 and TRBJ1-3, with TRBD1 matching over 8 bases. CDR1 is SGHKS, CDR2 YYEKEE, per germline (reference sequence). The CDR3 is made up of 14 amino acids. J lost 0 bases, V lost 5 bases, and 1 base had no gene match.

This clonotype appeared many times. The chain links TRBV12-3 or TRBV12-4 to TRBJ2-1; 12 bases fit TRBD2. The CDR3 consists of 17 residues. The J segment lost 7 bases and the V segment lost 3 bases, leaving 10 bases of the junction unmatched. The CDR3 here is CASSFSSGGAIANEQFF. As DNA, the CDR3 is TGTGCCAGCAGTTTTTCTAGCGGGGGGGCCATCGCGAATGAGCAGTTCTTC.

The chain uses TRBV4-3 and TRBJ2-2; unclear D gene. Trimming removed 0 bases at V and 7 bases at J, with 6 bases between. The germline V gene encodes CDR1 LGHNA and CDR2 YSLEER. The CDR3 is made up of 13 amino acids. CDR3 in amino acids: CASSQEGNGELFF. The CDR3 DNA sequence: TGCGCCAGCAGCCAAGAGGGTAACGGGGAGCTGTTTTTT.

This clonotype was detected only once. The chain uses TRBV11-3 and TRBJ2-1, with 7 bases aligning to TRBD2. The CDR3 has 15 amino acids. CDR1 and CDR2 from the germline V gene are SGHNT and YENEEA. J gave up 5 bases and V 2 bases, and 6 bases lay outside the gene matches. The CDR3 sequence: CASSLPLGGNNEQFF. In nucleotides, the CDR3 is TGTGCCAGCAGCTTACCGCTCGGGGGGAACAATGAGCAGTTCTTC.

V and J are TRBV5-1 and TRBJ2-7, with 8 bases aligning to TRBD1. The germline gives CDR1 SGHRS, CDR2 YFSETQ. Trimming cost V 4 bases and J 0 bases; bases outside gene matches: 15. CDR3 length: 18 amino acids. CDR3 amino acids: CASSRFQGAQKTSYEQYF. In nucleotides, the CDR3 is TGCGCCAGCAGCCGCTTTCAGGGGGCGCAAAAAACCTCCTACGAGCAGTACTTC.

There are many counts of this clonotype. V usage is TRBV7-9 and J usage is TRBJ2-7, with TRBD2 as a possible D gene (6 bases). Trimming took 4 bases from V and 0 from J, leaving 10 bases between them. CDR1 SEHNR and CDR2 FQNEAQ come from the germline V gene (reference sequence). This CDR3 is built from 14 residues. The CDR3 DNA is TGTGCCAGCAGCTCGGGACTTCTCTCCTACGAGCAGTACTTC. As protein: CASSSGLLSYEQYF.

This clonotype was detected a few times. This chain joins TRBV5-1 and TRBJ1-1, with TRBD1 as a possible D gene (5 bases). Germline loops: CDR1 SGHRS, CDR2 YFSETQ. V dropped 2 bases and J dropped 5 bases, with 7 bases sitting between them. This CDR3 contains 12 residues. CDR3 coding DNA: TGCGCCAGCAGCTTCCAGGGTACTGAAGCTTTCTTT. It translates to CASSFQGTEAFF.

V and J are TRBV19 and TRBJ1-4, with D perhaps matching TRBD1 (6 bases). The CDR3 is 16 amino acids. V shed 6 bases and J shed 8 bases, with 22 bases lying between them. The germline CDR1 and CDR2 sequences are LNHDA and SQIVND (reference sequence). CDR3 bases: TGTGCCAGTAGGCAGTCGGATTATGGACAGCTAGAAAAACTGTTTTTT. Protein product: CASRQSDYGQLEKLFF.

J is TRBJ2-5 and V is TRBV11-2; D gene unclear. The CDR3 runs to 15 residues. With 4 bases removed from V and 5 bases from J, the gap between germline ends came to 17 bases. CDR1 and CDR2 (germline): SGHAT, FQNNGV. CDR3 amino acids: CASSSHGLPAETQYF. CDR3 coding DNA: TGTGCCAGCAGCTCCCATGGGTTGCCGGCGGAGACCCAGTACTTC.

There are many counts of this clonotype. The genes are TRBV6-2 or TRBV6-3 and TRBJ2-1; D is undetermined. CDR3 length: 13 residues. V shed 0 bases and J shed 3 bases, with 3 bases lying between them. Germline CDR1 and CDR2: MNHEY and SVGEGT. Here the CDR3 DNA reads TGTGCCAGCAGTTACTCGGACTACAATGAGCAGTTCTTC. Protein sequence: CASSYSDYNEQFF.

The V and J genes are TRBV5-6 and TRBJ2-4, with D possibly matching TRBD1 (6 bases). CDR1 SGHDT and CDR2 YYEEEE come from the germline V gene. CDR3 length: 14 residues. The V end was cut by 4 bases, the J end by 0 bases, with 8 bases between. CDR3 bases: TGTGCCAGCAGCCGGACAGCAGCCAAAAACATTCAGTACTTC. Encoded protein: CASSRTAAKNIQYF.

This clonotype was seen more than once but under ten times. This rearrangement joins TRBV3-1 to TRBJ2-5; D is perhaps TRBD2 (6 bases). The length of the CDR3 is 16 residues. CDR1 is LGHDT and CDR2 is YNNKEL in the germline V gene (reference sequence). V was clipped by 0 bases and J by 5 bases, with 16 bases between them. This CDR3 reads CASSQDFRGNHETQYF. The CDR3 coding sequence is TGTGCCAGCAGCCAAGATTTTCGGGGGAATCACGAGACCCAGTACTTC.

The rearrangement links TRBV11-2 to TRBJ2-3, with D unresolved. Trimming took 5 bases from V and 3 from J, leaving 6 bases between them. In germline, CDR1 is SGHAT, CDR2 FQNNGV. CDR3 length: 12 amino acids. The CDR3 here is CASSPKTDTQYF. CDR3 nucleotides: TGTGCCAGCAGCCCTAAAACAGATACGCAGTATTTT.

This clonotype was observed many times. This chain uses TRBV5-5 with TRBJ1-1; D possibly corresponds to TRBD1 (5 bases). Germline V gene data show CDR1 as SGHKS and CDR2 as YYEKEE (reference sequence). V was shortened by 0 bases and J by 11 bases, with 14 bases between the two germline ends. There are 13 residues in the CDR3. The CDR3 DNA follows: TGTGCCAGCAGCTTGGCCGGGACCCCCTGGGCTTTCTTT. It codes for CASSLAGTPWAFF.

This clonotype has ten or more counts. The J gene is TRBJ2-3, the V gene TRBV19, with 10 bases fitting TRBD2. The junction had 3 bases not matched to a gene; V was cut back by 8 bases and J by 1 base. This CDR3 has 14 amino acids. Germline CDR1 is LNHDA and CDR2 is SQIVND (reference sequence). As DNA, the CDR3 is TGTGCCAGTCGAGCGGGGGGGGGCACAGATACGCAGTATTTT. As protein: CASRAGGGTDTQYF.

The CDR3 region has the DNA TGCGCCAGCAGCTCGGACCATGGGGGAGCTTTCTTT. It specifies CASSSDHGGAFF. The chain joins TRBV5-1 to TRBJ1-1, with a possible D match to TRBD1 (5 bases). Germline lookup yields CDR1 SGHRS and CDR2 YFSETQ. V lost 3 bases and J lost 10, with 13 bases in between. CDR3 length equals 12 residues.

This clonotype was found many times. The rearrangement links TRBV19 to TRBJ1-5, with a tentative D call TRBD1 (6 bases). Germline CDR1 LNHDA, CDR2 SQIVND (reference sequence). Trimming took 4 bases from V and 0 from J, leaving 13 bases between them. The length of the CDR3 is 16 residues. CDR3 sequence (DNA): TGTGCCAGTAGTACTCATCAGGGGTTTAGCAATCAGCCCCAGCATTTT. Its protein product is CASSTHQGFSNQPQHF.